The 12 T cell receptor beta chains below come from one sample, sequenced in a study of T cell changes during pregnancy in multiple sclerosis. TCRdb's copy holds only in-frame clones and misses some; the assay was immunoSEQ multiplex PCR. This sample has about 71,000 clones, with about 91% found just once. The specimen was CD8+ T cells from peripheral blood mononuclear cells, collected before pregnancy. These receptors were taken from a female donor with multiple sclerosis, enrolled in a pregnancy study.

J is TRBJ1-2 and V is TRBV7-8; TRBD1 agrees at 9 bases. CDR1 is SGHVS and CDR2 is FQNEAQ in the germline V gene. This CDR3 spans 15 amino acids. J was trimmed by 3 bases and V by 5 bases; bases with no gene match: 7. CDR3 protein: CASSVTGGAHYGYTF. The DNA of the CDR3 is TGTGCCAGCAGCGTGACAGGGGGTGCCCACTATGGCTACACCTTC.

The genes are TRBV4-1 and TRBJ2-1, with 7 bases identical to TRBD1. Per germline, CDR1 MGHRA and CDR2 YSYEKL. The CDR3 has 14 residues. V was pared by 4 bases and J by 6 bases, with 6 bases of the junction left unmatched. The CDR3 here is CASSLPGTVNEQFF. CDR3 DNA: TGCGCCAGCAGCCTGCCTGGGACAGTCAATGAGCAGTTCTTC.

V and J are TRBV19 and TRBJ1-4; 9 bases align to TRBD1. This CDR3 is built from 15 residues. The V and J ends lost 10 bases and 7 bases, in that order; junction bases with no gene match: 13. Germline V gives CDR1 LNHDA, CDR2 SQIVND (reference sequence). This CDR3 reads CATNPTGGAGEKLFF. The CDR3 DNA follows: TGTGCCACAAATCCTACAGGGGGCGCGGGTGAAAAACTGTTTTTT.

This chain uses TRBV5-6 with TRBJ2-2, with D possibly being TRBD2 (5 bases). The germline V gene encodes CDR1 SGHDT and CDR2 YYEEEE. The CDR3 loop spans 16 amino acids. The V end was cut by 1 base, the J end by 3 bases, with 13 bases between. Here the CDR3 reads CASSLFEGQDTGELFF. CDR3 in DNA: TGTGCCAGCAGCTTGTTTGAGGGTCAAGACACCGGGGAGCTGTTTTTT.

The gene calls are TRBV13 and TRBJ2-7; D is ambiguous. V was cut by 3 bases and J by 2 bases, with 11 bases left in between. The V gene's germline CDR1 is PRHDT and CDR2 FYEKMQ (reference sequence). The CDR3 spans 14 residues. The CDR3 spells CASSLRQLPYEQYF. As DNA, the CDR3 is TGTGCCAGCAGCTTGCGGCAGCTCCCCTACGAGCAGTACTTC.

This clone appeared once. The rearrangement uses TRBV7-9 and TRBJ2-1, with 8 bases that match TRBD2. This CDR3 has 16 amino acids. CDR1 and CDR2 from the germline V gene are SEHNR and FQNEAQ (reference sequence). With 5 bases clipped from V and 3 bases from J, the junction kept 9 bases outside the gene matches. The CDR3: CASSQGPGGNYNEQFF. In nucleotides, the CDR3 is TGTGCCAGCAGCCAGGGCCCGGGGGGGAACTACAATGAGCAGTTCTTC.

The chain is built from TRBV2 and TRBJ2-7; D gene ambiguous. Germline CDR1 reads SNHLY; CDR2 reads FYNNEI. The ends were cut back, 0 bases at V and 1 base at J, with 13 bases in the middle. This CDR3 spans 16 amino acids. CDR3 residues: CASSEAPGTTSYEQYF. CDR3 nucleotides: TGTGCCAGCAGTGAAGCCCCCGGAACTACATCCTACGAGCAGTACTTC.

This sequence joins TRBV7-8 and TRBJ2-5, with 7 positions matching TRBD1. The germline gives CDR1 SGHVS, CDR2 FQNEAQ. This CDR3 is built from 17 residues. With 0 bases clipped from V and 2 bases from J, the junction kept 9 bases outside the gene matches. The DNA of the CDR3 is TGTGCCAGCAGCTTAGCGAGGGGGCAGGCGGCTCAAGAGACCCAGTACTTC. Its protein product is CASSLARGQAAQETQYF.

This chain uses TRBV10-1 with TRBJ2-5; the D gene is possibly TRBD1 (6 bases). Germline V CDR1 and CDR2: WNHNN, SYGVQD (reference sequence). This CDR3 region has 12 residues. The V and J ends lost 4 bases and 5 bases respectively, with 8 bases between them. CDR3 DNA: TGCGCCAGCAGTGGACAGGAGGAGACCCAGTACTTC. This codes for CASSGQEETQYF.

This chain joins TRBV7-6 and TRBJ1-1, with 7 positions matching TRBD1. CDR3 length equals 12 residues. Germline V gives CDR1 SGHVS, CDR2 FNYEAQ. J gave up 11 bases and V 2 bases, and 5 bases lay outside the gene matches. The CDR3: CASSLQGEEAFF. CDR3 DNA sequence: TGTGCCAGCAGCTTACAGGGGGAGGAGGCTTTCTTT.

This clone has only one observation. This sequence joins TRBV19 and TRBJ2-2, with no clear D. This CDR3 is 13 amino acids long. V dropped 1 base and J dropped 10 bases, with 10 bases sitting between them. Germline V lookup: CDR1 LNHDA, CDR2 SQIVND (reference sequence). The CDR3 reads CASSIGLALELFF. The CDR3 coding sequence is TGTGCCAGTAGTATAGGTTTGGCTTTGGAGCTGTTTTTT.

The V and J genes are TRBV27 and TRBJ1-2; D is possibly TRBD1 (6 bases). CDR3 length: 13 residues. Germline CDR1 MNHEY, CDR2 SMNVEV (reference sequence). V was pared by 8 bases and J by 4 bases, with 14 bases between. The chain's CDR3 is CASGPTGLYGYTF. The CDR3 nucleotides are TGTGCCAGCGGACCGACAGGCCTCTATGGCTACACCTTC.